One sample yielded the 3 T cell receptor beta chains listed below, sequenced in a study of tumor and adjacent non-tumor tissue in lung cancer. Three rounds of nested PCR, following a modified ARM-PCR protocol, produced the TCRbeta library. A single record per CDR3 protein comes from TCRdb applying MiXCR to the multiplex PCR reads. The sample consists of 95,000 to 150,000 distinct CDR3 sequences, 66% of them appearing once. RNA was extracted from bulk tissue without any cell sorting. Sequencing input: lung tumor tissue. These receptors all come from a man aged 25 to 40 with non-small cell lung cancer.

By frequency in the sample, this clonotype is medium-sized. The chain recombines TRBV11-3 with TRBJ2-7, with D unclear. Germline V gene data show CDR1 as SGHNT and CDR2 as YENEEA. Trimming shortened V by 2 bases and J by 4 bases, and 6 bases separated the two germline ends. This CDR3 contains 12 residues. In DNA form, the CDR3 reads TGTGCCAGCAGCTTAAATTTGTACGAGCAGTACTTC. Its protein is CASSLNLYEQYF.

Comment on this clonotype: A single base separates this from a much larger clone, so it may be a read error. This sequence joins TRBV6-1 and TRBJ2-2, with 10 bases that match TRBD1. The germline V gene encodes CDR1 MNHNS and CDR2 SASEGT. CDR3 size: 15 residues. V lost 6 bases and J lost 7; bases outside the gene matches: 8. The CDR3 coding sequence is TGTGCCAGCAGATTACAGACAGGGGGCCACGGGGAGCTGTTTTTT. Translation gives CASRLQTGGHGELFF.

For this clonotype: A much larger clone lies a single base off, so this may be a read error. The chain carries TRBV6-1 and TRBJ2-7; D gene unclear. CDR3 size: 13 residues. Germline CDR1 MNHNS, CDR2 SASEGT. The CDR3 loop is CASLIQSSYEQCF. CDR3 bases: TGTGCCAGCCTTATTCAGAGCTCCTACGAGCAGTGCTTC.